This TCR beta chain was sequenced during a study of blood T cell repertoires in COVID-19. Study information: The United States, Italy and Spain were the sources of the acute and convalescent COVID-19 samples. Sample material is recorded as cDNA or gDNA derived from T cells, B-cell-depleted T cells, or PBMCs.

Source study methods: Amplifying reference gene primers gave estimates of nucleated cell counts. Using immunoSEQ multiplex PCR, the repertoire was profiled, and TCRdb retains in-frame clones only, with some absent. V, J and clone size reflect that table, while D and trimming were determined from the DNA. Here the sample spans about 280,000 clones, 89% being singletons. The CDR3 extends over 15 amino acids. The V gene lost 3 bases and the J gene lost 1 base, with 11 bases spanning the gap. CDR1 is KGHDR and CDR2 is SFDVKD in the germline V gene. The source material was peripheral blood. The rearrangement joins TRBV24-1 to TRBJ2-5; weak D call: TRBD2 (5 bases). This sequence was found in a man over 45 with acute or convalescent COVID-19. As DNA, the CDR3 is TGTGCCACCAGTGATGCCAAGCGGCCCCAAGAGACCCAGTACTTC. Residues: CATSDAKRPQETQYF.